In this sample, the clone carrying this T cell receptor (beta chain) turned up once. Its antigen remains unknown. Lamina propria and intraepithelial lymphocytes were released by processing graft tissue. These data come from a study of graft-versus-host responses after intestinal transplantation. Study-wide results and limits: GvH clones occurred in recipient marrow; some first appeared in ileum or blood. Individuals who had graft-donor T cell macrochimerism had allografts that showed high graft-versus-host to host-versus-graft clonal ratios.

V lost 4 bases to trimming and J lost 6 bases; unmatched junction nucleotides: 11. The CDR3 spans 15 residues. Germline values: CDR1 SGDLS, CDR2 YYNGEE. The table came from immunoSEQ multiplex PCR; TCRdb's copy has only in-frame clones and leaves some out. The repertoire holds around 17,000 clones, roughly 80% seen once, with 7.8% in the top ten. The sequencing used ileum tissue, collected roughly 70 weeks after intestinal transplant. The TCR was taken from a human patient who received an intestinal transplant, so some T cells may come from the graft donor. The chain joins TRBV9 to TRBJ2-7, with 9 bases identical to TRBD1. The CDR3: CASSPYSGQGTEQYF. Here the CDR3 DNA reads TGTGCCAGCAGCCCCTACTCGGGACAGGGTACCGAGCAGTACTTC.